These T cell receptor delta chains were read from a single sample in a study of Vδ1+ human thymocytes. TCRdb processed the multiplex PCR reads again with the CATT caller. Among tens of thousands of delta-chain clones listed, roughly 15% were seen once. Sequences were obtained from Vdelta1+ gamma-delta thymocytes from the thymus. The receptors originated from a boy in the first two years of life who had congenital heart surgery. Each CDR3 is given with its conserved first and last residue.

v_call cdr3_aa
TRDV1 CALDWGTAYTDKLIF
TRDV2 CACDKRTKVDKLIF
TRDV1 CALGEQKPGFTGGRNTDKLIF
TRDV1 CALGYPTLSTWGIASGYTDKLIF
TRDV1 CALGEPRRSEDTTGKLIF
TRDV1 CALGEVRSLGIVSTDKLIF
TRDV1 CALGEEGPYGGYADTDKLIF
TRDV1 CALGELSSLVLGDWRGTDKLIF
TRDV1 CALGERSVTPGGQYTDKLIF
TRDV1 CALGGTSYAALSSHKLIF
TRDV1 CALGELQQVLPVLGDTDTDKLIF
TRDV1 CALGEPPSYGGYYTDKLIF
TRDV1 CALGLPRLPRDKLIF
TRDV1 CALGKPRIGTDKLIF
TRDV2 CACDRPWYWGLNKELIF
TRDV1 CALGGRLRTGGIRTDKLIF
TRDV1 CALGASSYGVLEPSDKLIF
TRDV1 CALGDFSLFDKLIF
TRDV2 CACDIISPAFLKGGYSDKLIF
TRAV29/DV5 CAASANLPPILGDKLIF
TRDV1 CALGESAYLTKNSPIHWGIRGDKLIF
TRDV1 CALGENSCGYFTDKLIF
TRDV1 CALGELGGDPYTDKLIF
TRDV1 CALGAPSGVVLGADKLIF